These T cell receptor beta chains were read from a single sample in a study of blood T cell repertoires in COVID-19. Measured with immunoSEQ multiplex PCR; TCRdb has only the in-frame clones, and not every one. The profile covers 41,000 or so clones, with nearly 90% appearing a single time and 4.3% taken by the ten largest. The specimen was peripheral blood. These receptors came from a man aged 60-69 years with acute or convalescent COVID-19. Each CDR3 is given with its conserved first and last residue. The order of the fields is J gene, clone size, V gene, D gene, CDR3 protein, CDR3 DNA. A D gene is named only where the DNA matches it firmly. Some rows mark clone size as missing; the rest say once, few, many or name a class of expanded clone.

>TRBJ1-3|few|TRBV9|-
CASSVAPAGSGNTIYF
TGTGCCAGCAGCGTTGCTCCAGCAGGCTCTGGAAACACCATATATTTT
>TRBJ1-1|-|TRBV27|TRBD1
CASSSPGTGTTEAFF
TGTGCCAGCAGTTCCCCCGGGACAGGGACGACTGAAGCTTTCTTT
>TRBJ1-1|-|TRBV19|TRBD1
CASSPWTGSGTEAFF
TGTGCCAGTTCCCCTTGGACAGGGTCGGGCACTGAAGCTTTCTTT
>TRBJ2-1|-|TRBV7-6|-
CASSPRVGGHEQFF
TGTGCCAGCAGCCCTAGGGTTGGGGGCCATGAGCAGTTCTTC
>TRBJ1-2|-|TRBV3-1/TRBV3-2|-
CASSSRGRGLYYGYTF
TGTGCCAGCAGCTCCCGCGGCCGGGGGTTGTACTATGGCTACACCTTC
>TRBJ1-6|-|TRBV6-5|-
CASSYSPGLPLHF
TGTGCCAGCAGTTACAGCCCTGGTCTACCCCTCCACTTT
>TRBJ2-2|-|TRBV9|-
CASSVESGPGELFF
TGTGCCAGCAGCGTAGAAAGCGGACCCGGGGAGCTGTTTTTT
>TRBJ2-1|-|TRBV9|TRBD2
CASSVTSGGVYNEQFF
TGTGCCAGCAGCGTTACTAGCGGGGGGGTTTACAATGAGCAGTTCTTC
>TRBJ1-1|-|TRBV11-2|-
CASSQQGNTEAFF
TGTGCCAGCAGCCAGCAGGGGAACACTGAAGCTTTCTTT
>TRBJ1-2|-|TRBV19|TRBD1
CASSPGQGAYYGYTF
TGTGCCAGTAGTCCAGGACAGGGGGCCTACTATGGCTACACCTTC
>TRBJ2-3|-|TRBV9|TRBD2
CASSGLTSGTFTATDTQYF
TGTGCCAGCAGCGGCCTGACTAGCGGGACTTTTACAGCCACAGATACGCAGTATTTT
>TRBJ1-3|-|TRBV2|-
CASSTRRSSGNTIYF
TGTGCCAGCAGTACTCGCAGGTCCTCTGGAAACACCATATATTTT
>TRBJ1-4|-|TRBV4-3|-
CASSQDPGASEKLFF
TGCGCCAGCAGCCAAGACCCGGGTGCAAGTGAAAAACTGTTTTTT
>TRBJ1-3|-|TRBV19|-
CASSIVETSGNTIYF
TGTGCCAGTAGTATCGTTGAGACTTCTGGAAACACCATATATTTT
>TRBJ2-5|-|TRBV7-2|-
CASSLDPGRRETQYF
TGTGCCAGCAGCTTAGACCCAGGAAGGAGGGAGACCCAGTACTTC
>TRBJ1-2|-|TRBV18|-
CASSPQVADGYTF
TGTGCCAGCTCACCACAGGTTGCGGATGGCTACACCTTC
>TRBJ1-6|-|TRBV10-2|-
CASRGGPREPYNSPLHF
TGCGCCAGCAGGGGAGGGCCGAGAGAACCCTATAATTCACCCCTCCACTTT
>TRBJ1-1|-|TRBV15|TRBD1
CATSTKGQGNPGGEAFF
TGTGCCACCAGCACGAAGGGACAGGGCAACCCCGGAGGTGAAGCTTTCTTT
>TRBJ1-5|few|TRBV19|-
CASSGQGRFSNQPQHF
TGTGCCAGTAGTGGGCAGGGAAGGTTTAGCAATCAGCCCCAGCATTTT
>TRBJ2-7|-|TRBV7-2|TRBD1
CASSLAGTDSYEQYF
TGTGCCAGCAGCTTAGCAGGGACAGATTCCTACGAGCAGTACTTC
>TRBJ2-2|-|TRBV5-4|-
CASSPRTRDSTGELFF
TGTGCCAGCAGCCCCCGTACCCGGGACTCCACCGGGGAGCTGTTTTTT
>TRBJ2-5|-|TRBV20-1|TRBD2
CSASPVRLAETQYF
TGCAGTGCTAGTCCCGTAAGACTAGCGGAGACCCAGTACTTC
>TRBJ1-2|-|TRBV6-5|TRBD1
CASSYGTGNYGYTF
TGTGCCAGCAGTTACGGGACAGGGAACTATGGCTACACCTTC
>TRBJ2-1|once|TRBV10-3|TRBD1
CAISGGQGAAYNEQFF
TGTGCCATCAGTGGCGGACAGGGGGCGGCCTACAATGAGCAGTTCTTC
>TRBJ2-7|-|TRBV29-1|-
CSVTPGGTYEQYF
TGCAGCGTCACCCCGGGGGGCACCTACGAGCAGTACTTC
>TRBJ2-1|-|TRBV4-3|TRBD1
CASSQFSDRGPVNEQFF
TGCGCCAGCAGCCAATTTTCGGACAGGGGGCCGGTCAATGAGCAGTTCTTC
>TRBJ1-5|-|TRBV2|TRBD1
CASSGTGGQPQHF
TGTGCCAGCAGCGGGACAGGGGGCCAGCCCCAGCATTTT
>TRBJ1-1|-|TRBV19|TRBD1
CASSTNRQGRHTEAFF
TGTGCCAGTAGTACCAATCGACAGGGGCGGCACACTGAAGCTTTCTTT
>TRBJ1-1|-|TRBV2|-
CAGQQVPNTEAFF
TGTGCCGGACAACAGGTCCCGAACACTGAAGCTTTCTTT
>TRBJ1-1|-|TRBV3-1/TRBV3-2|TRBD1
CASSHRDRVSEAFF
TGTGCCAGCAGCCACCGGGACAGGGTCTCTGAAGCTTTCTTT
>TRBJ1-6|-|TRBV19|-
CASSQRRSSSYNSPLHF
TGTGCCAGTAGCCAGAGGCGGTCTAGCTCCTATAATTCACCCCTCCACTTT
>TRBJ2-2|-|TRBV7-8|TRBD2
CASSPLGLAGGELFF
TGTGCCAGCAGCCCACTGGGACTAGCGGGTGGGGAGCTGTTTTTT
>TRBJ2-1|-|TRBV4-3|-
CASSHPGADEQFF
TGCGCCAGCAGCCACCCAGGGGCAGACGAGCAGTTCTTC
>TRBJ2-3|-|TRBV5-4|-
CASSTETVGDTQYF
TGTGCCAGCAGCACGGAGACAGTAGGCGATACGCAGTATTTT
>TRBJ2-3|few|TRBV27|TRBD2
CASSPGTSGADTQYF
TGTGCCAGCAGTCCGGGGACTAGCGGGGCCGATACGCAGTATTTT
>TRBJ2-1|-|TRBV18|TRBD2
CASSQTSGGAANEQFF
TGTGCCAGCTCCCAGACTAGCGGGGGGGCCGCCAATGAGCAGTTCTTC
>TRBJ1-4|-|TRBV5-8|-
CASSLGGIRATNEKLFF
TGTGCCAGCAGCTTGGGCGGGATACGGGCAACTAATGAAAAACTGTTTTTT
>TRBJ1-1|-|TRBV11-2|-
CASSLYRSPNTEAFF
TGTGCCAGCAGCTTATATCGGAGCCCGAACACTGAAGCTTTCTTT
>TRBJ2-1|-|TRBV18|TRBD1
CASSPRDSYNEQFF
TGTGCCAGCTCACCAAGGGACAGCTACAATGAGCAGTTCTTC
>TRBJ1-2|-|TRBV12-5|TRBD1
CASEGTGGFGYTF
TGTGCTAGTGAGGGGACAGGGGGGTTCGGCTACACCTTC
>TRBJ1-1|-|TRBV7-2|-
CASSLYNLAFF
TGTGCCAGCAGCTTATATAATTTGGCTTTCTTT
>TRBJ2-1|-|TRBV20-1|TRBD2
CSASRTSGIDEQFF
TGCAGTGCTAGTAGGACTAGCGGGATCGATGAGCAGTTCTTC
>TRBJ2-1|-|TRBV25-1|-
CASSSEIAGWSYNEQFF
TGTGCCAGCAGCAGTGAGATTGCCGGGTGGTCCTACAATGAGCAGTTCTTC